A single sample is the source of the 17 T cell receptor beta chains below, sequenced in a study of radiation and T cells in renal cell carcinoma (dated by TCRdb to 2019 to 2021). Libraries were made using the immunoSEQ multiplex PCR assay. The source is immuneACCESS, and TCRdb retained only in-frame sequences with V and J called. Part of the clones is not carried over; for the studies checked, unresolved V genes explain less than half of this, and the remainder is unexplained. The sample records more than 75,000 clones, 80% to 90% of which are singletons. Jointly, the top ten make up 20% to 25% of the sample. Reading the label with the study, this specimen's time point is: blood 2 weeks post-SBRT. The intended sense of this specimen's treatment or condition label: 15 Gy SBRT to primary tumor, nephrectomy 4 weeks later. The source material was blood, sampled from a patient whose treatment included radiotherapy and nephrectomy. The receptors come from a woman aged 45-65 years with renal cell carcinoma.

The chain joins TRBV4-3 to TRBJ1-1, with D unclear. Trimming pared 1 base from V and 1 base from J, leaving 7 bases between. Germline CDR1 reads LGHNA; CDR2 reads YSLEER. The CDR3 contains 14 residues. CDR3: CASSQGTENTEAFF. Written as DNA, the CDR3 is TGCGCCAGCAGCCAAGGCACAGAGAACACTGAAGCTTTCTTT.

J is TRBJ1-2 and V is TRBV15; D is unclear. The V end lost 1 base, the J end lost 8 bases, and 8 bases lay between the germline ends. The CDR3 is 12 residues long. Germline lookup yields CDR1 LNHNV and CDR2 YYDKDF (reference sequence). The CDR3 loop is CATSRAHGGYTF. CDR3 bases: TGTGCCACCAGCAGAGCCCATGGGGGCTACACCTTC. The variable domain in full, completed from reference TRBV15 and TRBJ1-2, reads DAMVIQNPRYQVTQFGKPVTLSCSQTLNHNVMYWYQQKSSQAPKLLFHYYDKDFNNEADTPDNFQSRRPNTSFCFLDIRSPGLGDTAMYLCATSRAHGGYTFGSGTRLTVV.

The chain carries TRBV7-2 and TRBJ1-1, with a tentative D call TRBD1 (5 bases). The CDR3 has 17 amino acids. Germline V gene lookup returns CDR1 SGHTA and CDR2 FQGNSA. With 4 bases removed from V and 4 bases from J, the gap between germline ends came to 22 bases. CDR3 residues: CASSSPTRGFSSTEAFF. The CDR3 coding sequence is TGTGCCAGCAGCTCCCCTACGCGGGGCTTTTCGTCCACTGAAGCTTTCTTT.

Only a few counts were recorded for this clone. This rearrangement joins TRBV9 to TRBJ2-5, with 8 bases identical to TRBD1. V gave up 0 bases and J gave up 4 bases; unmatched junction bases: 8. CDR1 and CDR2 (germline): SGDLS, YYNGEE. This CDR3 is 16 amino acids long. The CDR3 sequence: CASSVGGQGALETQYF. CDR3 in DNA: TGTGCCAGCAGCGTAGGGGGGCAGGGGGCCTTAGAGACCCAGTACTTC.

In this sample, this clone turned up once. The chain carries TRBV6-6 and TRBJ2-7; 7 nucleotides align to TRBD2. The V gene's germline CDR1 is MNHNY and CDR2 SVGAGI (reference sequence). The CDR3 consists of 15 residues. With V trimmed by 2 bases and J by 2 bases, 6 bases remained unmatched. CDR3 in DNA: TGTGCCAGCAGTTACCCGGCTAGCGGAACCTACGAGCAGTACTTC. Its protein is CASSYPASGTYEQYF.

Points on this clone: The sample carries other DNA sequences with the same CDR3. J is TRBJ2-5 and V is TRBV10-1; 7 nucleotides align to TRBD2. Germline assignment: CDR1 WNHNN and CDR2 SYGVQD (reference sequence). V shed 0 bases and J 4 bases; nucleotides not matched to a gene: 5. This CDR3 contains 15 residues. CDR3 sequence: CASSESTGGGETQYF. The CDR3 nucleotides read TGCGCCAGCAGTGAGTCCACTGGGGGGGGAGAGACCCAGTACTTC.

The gene calls are TRBV5-5 and TRBJ2-7; 7 bases agree with TRBD1. In germline, CDR1 is SGHKS, CDR2 YYEKEE (reference sequence). The CDR3 length is 18 residues. J was trimmed by 1 base and V by 3 bases; bases with no gene match: 16. The CDR3 nucleotides are TGTGCCAGCAGCTCCACGGTGAACAGACAGGGAACTTCCTACGAGCAGTACTTC. Amino acids: CASSSTVNRQGTSYEQYF.

This chain joins TRBV5-6 and TRBJ1-5; perhaps TRBD1 as D (6 bases). The germline V and J ends were trimmed by 0 bases and 12 bases, with 10 bases remaining between them. CDR1 SGHDT and CDR2 YYEEEE come from the germline V gene. The CDR3 extends over 12 amino acids. The CDR3 here is CASSLAKGVQHF. The DNA of the CDR3 is TGTGCCAGCAGCTTGGCCAAGGGGGTCCAGCATTTT.

This chain links TRBV9 with TRBJ1-2; D is unclear. Germline V gene data show CDR1 as SGDLS and CDR2 as YYNGEE. The ends were cut back, 0 bases at V and 8 bases at J, with 8 bases in the middle. This CDR3 region has 12 residues. As DNA, the CDR3 is TGTGCCAGCAGCGTAGAATTGGGAGGCTACACCTTC. Translation: CASSVELGGYTF.

CDR3 nucleotides: TGTGCCAGCAGCCAAGCGTGGGGGCAGGGGGCCTACGAGCAGTACTTC. Its translation is CASSQAWGQGAYEQYF. J is TRBJ2-7 and V is TRBV4-2, with TRBD1 matching over 7 bases. V lost 1 base and J lost 2; bases outside the gene matches: 8. Germline CDR1 reads LGHNA; CDR2 reads YNFKEQ. CDR3 length equals 16 residues.

The chain links TRBV28 to TRBJ2-1; TRBD2 matches 14 bases. The J segment lost 15 bases and the V segment lost 9 bases, leaving 13 bases of the junction unmatched. The CDR3 has 14 amino acids. Germline CDR1 and CDR2: MDHEN and SYDVKM. In nucleotides, the CDR3 is TGTGCCAGTACGACTAGCGGGAGGGCCGACTATGGGTTCTTC. This gives the protein CASTTSGRADYGFF. The entire variable domain, with the rest obtained from reference TRBV28 and TRBJ2-1, is as follows: DVKVTQSSRYLVKRTGEKVFLECVQDMDHENMFWYRQDPGLGLRLIYFSYDVKMKEKGDIPEGYSVSREKKERFSLILESASTNQTSMYLCASTTSGRADYGFFGPGTRLTVL.

In this sample, this clone turned up once. In DNA, the CDR3 is TGTGCCAGCACGATCTACCCCGGAGCAGGTCAGTCCTACGAGCAGTACTTC. Its protein is CASTIYPGAGQSYEQYF. This chain connects TRBV28 to TRBJ2-7, with unresolved D. The CDR3 contains 17 residues. From germline, CDR1 is MDHEN and CDR2 SYDVKM. V was shortened by 7 bases and J by 1 base, with 23 bases between the two germline ends.

The chain is built from TRBV5-1 and TRBJ2-2; 12 bases agree with TRBD2. In germline, CDR1 is SGHRS, CDR2 YFSETQ. The CDR3 is 17 amino acids. After removal of 4 bases from V and 5 bases from J, the junction contained 9 bases not matched to a gene. The CDR3 DNA is TGCGCCAGCAGCGTTCTAGCGGGAGGGCCAAGTACCGGGGAGCTGTTTTTT. Protein: CASSVLAGGPSTGELFF. Looking up the rest from reference TRBV5-1 and TRBJ2-2 gives the full variable domain: KAGVTQTPRYLIKTRGQQVTLSCSPISGHRSVSWYQQTPGQGLQFLFEYFSETQRNKGNFPGRFSGRQFSNSRSEMNVSTLELGDSALYLCASSVLAGGPSTGELFFGEGSRLTVL.

This rearrangement joins TRBV10-3 to TRBJ1-1; no reliable D call. The CDR3 sequence is 12 residues long. The germline V and J ends were trimmed by 0 bases and 6 bases, with 5 bases remaining between them. The germline V gene has CDR1 ENHRY and CDR2 SYGVKD. The CDR3 region is CAISESESEAFF. The CDR3 bases are TGTGCCATCAGTGAGTCGGAATCTGAAGCTTTCTTT.

The genes are TRBV7-2 and TRBJ2-7, with TRBD1 matching 8 bases. Germline CDR1 SGHTA, CDR2 FQGNSA. The CDR3 sequence is 14 residues long. V trimming: 3 bases; J trimming: 3 bases; junction bases outside the gene matches: 4. The DNA for the CDR3 is TGTGCCAGCAGCTTGCAGGGGGCCTACTACGAGCAGTACTTC. It translates to CASSLQGAYYEQYF.

The chain has TRBV10-1 and TRBJ1-3, with D uncertain. The length of the CDR3 is 14 residues. Looked up from germline, CDR1 is WNHNN and CDR2 is SYGVQD (reference sequence). V was pared by 2 bases and J by 0 bases, with 5 bases between. The DNA for the CDR3 is TGCGCCAGCAGTGAGGATAACTCTGGAAACACCATATATTTT. Encoded protein: CASSEDNSGNTIYF.

V is TRBV9 and J is TRBJ2-5, with a possible D match to TRBD2 (6 bases). Germline CDR1 is SGDLS and CDR2 is YYNGEE. The CDR3 loop spans 16 amino acids. V was pared by 0 bases and J by 5 bases, with 17 bases between. CDR3 amino acids: CASSVVGGSLGETQYF. In DNA, the CDR3 is TGTGCCAGCAGCGTAGTTGGGGGGAGCCTCGGGGAGACCCAGTACTTC.